This T cell receptor (beta chain) appears in the sequencing data of a study of Graves' ophthalmopathy and Graves' hyperthyroidism. Among the exclusions were patients with other autoimmune diseases, uncontrolled infections, pregnancy or lactation. CDR1 and CDR2 (germline): DFQATT, SNEGSKA (reference sequence). This CDR3 contains 16 residues. Trimming stripped 2 bases from V and 3 bases from J, with 17 bases between. The sequenced template was RNA, covering the TCR beta CDR3 region. A first-round RT-PCR used HTBI primers, followed by a second-round multiplex PCR. One entry per CDR3 protein, called by TCRdb with MiXCR from the multiplex PCR reads. The sample consists of approximately 540,000 distinct CDR3 sequences, approximately 35% of them appearing once.

What was sequenced was peripheral blood or thyroid tissue (not recorded which). The source of this sequence is an adult man with Graves' hyperthyroidism. J is TRBJ1-5 and V is TRBV20-1, with D tentatively TRBD1 (5 bases). The CDR3 loop reads CSARPSPGRINQPQHF. The CDR3 DNA reads as TGCAGTGCTAGACCCTCCCCGGGACGAATCAATCAGCCCCAGCATTTT.